There are a few counts of the clone carrying this TCR beta chain. The CDR3 spans 14 residues. V was pared by 8 bases and J by 6 bases, with 11 bases of the junction left unmatched. The germline CDR1 and CDR2 sequences are MNHEY and SVGAGI. The sample is drawn from a study of T-cell memory formation after mild COVID-19. Using its own MiXCR run on the 5' RACE reads, TCRdb lists one record per CDR3 protein. In the table there are hundreds of thousands of distinct CDR3 sequences, approximately 15% of which are singletons. The sequence derives from a man between 18 and 29 years old who had mild COVID-19 (a few samples of this study predate the infection). Cell type and time point are not known. Sequencing was performed on PBMCs or a T cell subset sorted from them (not recorded which). The chain recombines TRBV6-5 with TRBJ2-5, with 8 bases aligning to TRBD2. In nucleotides, the CDR3 is TGTGCCAGCTCCCCGCCCGGGGGGGGTAAGACCCAGTACTTC. Translated, it gives CASSPPGGGKTQYF.